The rows below give T cell receptor beta chains drawn from one sample of a study of blood T cell repertoires in COVID-19. The method was immunoSEQ multiplex PCR; TCRdb's version includes in-frame clones alone and lacks a portion of them. Here the sample spans 35,000 to 40,000 clones, nearly 90% being singletons. What was sequenced was peripheral blood. The receptors stem from a man between 60 and 75 years old with COVID-19, enrolled during active disease. Both conserved end residues are part of each CDR3. Each record gives: D gene, J gene, CDR3 length, V gene, clone size, CDR3 DNA, CDR3 protein. D genes are given only for firm matches. Expanded clones are given a class, and other clones once, few, many or no size at all.

>.|TRBJ2-5|14|TRBV9|.
TGTGCCAGCAGCGTAGCATTAGAGGGTGGGACCCAGTACTTC
CASSVALEGGTQYF
>.|TRBJ1-5|15|TRBV9|.
TGTGCCAGCAGCGTAGGAGAGCTCGCTAATCAGCCCCAGCATTTT
CASSVGELANQPQHF
>TRBD1|TRBJ2-7|13|TRBV29-1|.
TGCAGCGCCGCCATTAGGGGGCGCTACGAGCAGTACTTC
CSAAIRGRYEQYF
>.|TRBJ2-3|15|TRBV18|.
TGTGCCAGCTCACCCCCAGGACTGGCCACAGATACGCAGTATTTT
CASSPPGLATDTQYF
>TRBD1|TRBJ1-5|14|TRBV27|.
TGTGCCAGCAGTTTGGACAGGGGCAATCAGCCCCAGCATTTT
CASSLDRGNQPQHF
>TRBD1|TRBJ1-6|13|TRBV4-2|.
TGTGCCAGCAGGACAGGGGATAATTCACCCCTCCACTTT
CASRTGDNSPLHF
>TRBD1|TRBJ1-2|14|TRBV30|.
TGTGCCTGGAGTGTTAACAGGGGGTACTATGGCTACACCTTC
CAWSVNRGYYGYTF
>.|TRBJ1-2|16|TRBV6-6|once
TGTGCCAGCAAAAATACTACCCCGGGCAGGGACTATGGCTACACCTTC
CASKNTTPGRDYGYTF
>TRBD2|TRBJ2-3|17|TRBV24-1|.
TGTGCCACCAGTGATTCTAGACTAGCGGGAAGCACAGATACGCAGTATTTT
CATSDSRLAGSTDTQYF
>.|TRBJ1-5|15|TRBV19|.
TGTGCCAGTAGCGGGGGGGCGACAAGCAATCAGCCCCAGCATTTT
CASSGGATSNQPQHF
>TRBD1|TRBJ1-2|14|TRBV2|.
TGTGCCAGCACGGCCGGGACAGGGTTCTATGGCTACACCTTC
CASTAGTGFYGYTF